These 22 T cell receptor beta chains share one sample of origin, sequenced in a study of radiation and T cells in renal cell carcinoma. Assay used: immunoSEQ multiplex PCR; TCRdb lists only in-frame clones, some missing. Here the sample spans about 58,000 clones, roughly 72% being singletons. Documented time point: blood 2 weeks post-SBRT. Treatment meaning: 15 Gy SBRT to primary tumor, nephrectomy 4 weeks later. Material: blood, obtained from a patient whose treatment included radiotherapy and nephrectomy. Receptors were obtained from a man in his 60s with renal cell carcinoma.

CDR3 bases: TGTGCCAGCAGCTCCATCCCCCTAGAGTATTTT. It yields the protein CASSSIPLEYF. The rearrangement joins TRBV11-2 to TRBJ2-3, with no clear D. The CDR3 runs to 11 residues. Trimming cost V 4 bases and J 13 bases, with 12 bases left between them. CDR1 is SGHAT, CDR2 FQNNGV, per germline.

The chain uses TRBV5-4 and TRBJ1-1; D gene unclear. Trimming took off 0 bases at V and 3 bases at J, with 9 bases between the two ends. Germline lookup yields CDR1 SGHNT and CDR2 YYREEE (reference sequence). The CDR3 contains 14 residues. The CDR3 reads CASSLGAGDTEAFF. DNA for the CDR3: TGTGCCAGCAGCTTGGGGGCCGGAGACACTGAAGCTTTCTTT.

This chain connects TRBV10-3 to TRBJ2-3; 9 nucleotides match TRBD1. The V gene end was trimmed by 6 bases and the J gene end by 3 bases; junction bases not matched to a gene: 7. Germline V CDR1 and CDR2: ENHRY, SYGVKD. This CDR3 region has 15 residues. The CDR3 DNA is TGTGCCATCAGGACGGACAGGGGTGAGACAGATACGCAGTATTTT. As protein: CAIRTDRGETDTQYF.

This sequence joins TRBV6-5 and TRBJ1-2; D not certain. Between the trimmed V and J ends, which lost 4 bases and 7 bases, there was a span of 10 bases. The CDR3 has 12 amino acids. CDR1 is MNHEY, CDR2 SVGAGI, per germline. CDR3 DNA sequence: TGTGCCAGCAGTTCGGCTGGCATTGGCTACACCTTC. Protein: CASSSAGIGYTF.

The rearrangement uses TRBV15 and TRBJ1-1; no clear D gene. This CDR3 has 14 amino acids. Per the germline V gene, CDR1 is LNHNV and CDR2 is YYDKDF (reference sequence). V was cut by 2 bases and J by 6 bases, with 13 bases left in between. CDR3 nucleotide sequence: TGTGCCACCAGCAGATCCTCGGCCCGACCTGAAGCTTTCTTT. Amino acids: CATSRSSARPEAFF.

The CDR3 sequence is CASSGPGQPFPNNEQFF. The CDR3 coding sequence is TGTGCCAGCAGCGGGCCGGGACAGCCTTTTCCCAACAATGAGCAGTTCTTC. The chain is built from TRBV9 and TRBJ2-1, with 7 positions matching TRBD1. The germline V gene encodes CDR1 SGDLS and CDR2 YYNGEE. Trimming took 3 bases from V and 5 from J; bases not matched to a gene: 14. The CDR3 length is 17 residues. Full variable domain (missing parts from reference TRBV9 and TRBJ2-1): DSGVTQTPKHLITATGQRVTLRCSPRSGDLSVYWYQQSLDQGLQFLIQYYNGEERAKGNILERFSAQQFPDLHSELNLSSLELGDSALYFCASSGPGQPFPNNEQFFGPGTRLTVL.

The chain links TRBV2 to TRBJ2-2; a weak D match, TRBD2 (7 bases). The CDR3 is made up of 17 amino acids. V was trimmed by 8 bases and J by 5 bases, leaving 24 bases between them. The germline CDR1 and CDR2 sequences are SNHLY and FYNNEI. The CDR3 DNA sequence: TGTGCCAGCTCCTCCCGGGGGGCAGGGGACCCAACCGGGGAGCTGTTTTTT. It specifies CASSSRGAGDPTGELFF.

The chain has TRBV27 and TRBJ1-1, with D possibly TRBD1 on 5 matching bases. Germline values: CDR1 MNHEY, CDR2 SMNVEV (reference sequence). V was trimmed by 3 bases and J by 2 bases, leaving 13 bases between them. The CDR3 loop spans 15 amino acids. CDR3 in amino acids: CASSFLGGYNTEAFF. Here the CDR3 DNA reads TGTGCCAGCAGTTTTTTGGGGGGATATAACACTGAAGCTTTCTTT.

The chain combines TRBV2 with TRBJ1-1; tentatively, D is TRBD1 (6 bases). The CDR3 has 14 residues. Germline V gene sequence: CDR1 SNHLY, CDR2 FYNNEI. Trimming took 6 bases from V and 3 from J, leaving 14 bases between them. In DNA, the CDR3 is TGTGCCAGCAGGGATTTGGCAGGGGACACTGAAGCTTTCTTT. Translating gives CASRDLAGDTEAFF.

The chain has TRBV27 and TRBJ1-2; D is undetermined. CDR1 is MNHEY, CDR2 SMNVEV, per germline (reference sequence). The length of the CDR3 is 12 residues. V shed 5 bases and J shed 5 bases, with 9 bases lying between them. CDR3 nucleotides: TGTGCCAGCAGTCCCGGCCATTATGGCTACACCTTC. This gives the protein CASSPGHYGYTF.

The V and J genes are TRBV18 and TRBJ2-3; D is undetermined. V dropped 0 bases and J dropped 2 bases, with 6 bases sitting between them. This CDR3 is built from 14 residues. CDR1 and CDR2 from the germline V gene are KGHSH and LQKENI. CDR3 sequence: CASSPPTLTDTQYF. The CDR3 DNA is TGTGCCAGCTCACCACCCACCCTCACAGATACGCAGTATTTT.

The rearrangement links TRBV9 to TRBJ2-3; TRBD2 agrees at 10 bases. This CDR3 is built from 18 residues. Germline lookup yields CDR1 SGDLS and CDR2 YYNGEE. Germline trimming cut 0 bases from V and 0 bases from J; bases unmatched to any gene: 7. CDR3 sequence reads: CASSVGPLAGASTDTQYF. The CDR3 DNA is TGTGCCAGCAGCGTAGGTCCGCTAGCGGGAGCTAGCACAGATACGCAGTATTTT.

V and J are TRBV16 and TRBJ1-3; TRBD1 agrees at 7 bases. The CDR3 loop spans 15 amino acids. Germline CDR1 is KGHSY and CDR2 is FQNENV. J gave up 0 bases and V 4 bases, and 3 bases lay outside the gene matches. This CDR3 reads CASSLRGSSGNTIYF. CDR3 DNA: TGTGCCAGCAGCCTCAGGGGGAGCTCTGGAAACACCATATATTTT.

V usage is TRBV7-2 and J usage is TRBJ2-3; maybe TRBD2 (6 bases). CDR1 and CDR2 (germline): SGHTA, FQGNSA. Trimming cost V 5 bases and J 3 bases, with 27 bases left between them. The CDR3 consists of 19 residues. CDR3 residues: CASSPSSRGTGRWTDTQYF. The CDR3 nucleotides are TGTGCCAGCAGCCCGTCAAGCCGGGGGACCGGACGATGGACAGATACGCAGTATTTT.

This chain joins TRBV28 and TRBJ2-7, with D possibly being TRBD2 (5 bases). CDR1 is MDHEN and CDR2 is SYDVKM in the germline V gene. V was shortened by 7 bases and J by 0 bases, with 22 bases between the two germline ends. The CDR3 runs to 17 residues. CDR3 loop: CASNPAGPRESSYEQYF. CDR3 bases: TGTGCCAGCAACCCCGCTGGTCCGAGGGAAAGCTCCTACGAGCAGTACTTC.

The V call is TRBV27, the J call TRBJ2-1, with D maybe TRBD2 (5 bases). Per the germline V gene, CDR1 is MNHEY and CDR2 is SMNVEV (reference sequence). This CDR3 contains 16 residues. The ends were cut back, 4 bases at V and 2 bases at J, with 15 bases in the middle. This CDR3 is CASSSLPSGTYNEQFF. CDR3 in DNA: TGTGCCAGCAGTTCGCTCCCCTCGGGGACCTACAATGAGCAGTTCTTC.

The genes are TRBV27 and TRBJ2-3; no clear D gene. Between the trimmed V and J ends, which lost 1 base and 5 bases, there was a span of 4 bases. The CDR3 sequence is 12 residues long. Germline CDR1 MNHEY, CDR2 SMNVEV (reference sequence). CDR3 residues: CASSLLGDTQYF. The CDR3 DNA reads TGTGCCAGCAGTTTATTGGGAGATACGCAGTATTTT.

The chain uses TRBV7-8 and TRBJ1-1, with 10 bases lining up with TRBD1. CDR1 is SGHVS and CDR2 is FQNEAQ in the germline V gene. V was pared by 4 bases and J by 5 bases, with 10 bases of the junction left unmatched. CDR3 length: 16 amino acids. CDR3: CASSSSVGQGDTEAFF. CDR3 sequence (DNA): TGTGCCAGCAGCTCCTCGGTCGGACAGGGGGATACTGAAGCTTTCTTT.

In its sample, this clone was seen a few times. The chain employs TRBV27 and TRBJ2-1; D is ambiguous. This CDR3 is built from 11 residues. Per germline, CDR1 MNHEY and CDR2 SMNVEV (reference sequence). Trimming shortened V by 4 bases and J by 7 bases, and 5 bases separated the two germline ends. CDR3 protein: CASSSKNEQFF. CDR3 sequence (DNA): TGTGCCAGCAGTTCCAAAAATGAGCAGTTCTTC.

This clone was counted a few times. The CDR3 DNA reads TGTGCCAGCAGCTTGGGTCACGAGCAGTACGTC. Protein: CASSLGHEQYV. The chain links TRBV5-6 to TRBJ2-7, with D hard to call. The CDR3 contains 11 residues. In germline, CDR1 is SGHDT, CDR2 YYEEEE. V lost 0 bases to trimming and J lost 5 bases, with 3 bases between them.

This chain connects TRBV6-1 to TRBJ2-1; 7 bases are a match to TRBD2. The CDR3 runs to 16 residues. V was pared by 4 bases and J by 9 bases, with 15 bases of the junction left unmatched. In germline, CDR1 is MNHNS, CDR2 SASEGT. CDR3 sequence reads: CASSGKTSRTSIEQFF. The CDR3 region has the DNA TGTGCCAGCAGTGGGAAGACTAGCCGAACCTCCATTGAGCAGTTCTTC.

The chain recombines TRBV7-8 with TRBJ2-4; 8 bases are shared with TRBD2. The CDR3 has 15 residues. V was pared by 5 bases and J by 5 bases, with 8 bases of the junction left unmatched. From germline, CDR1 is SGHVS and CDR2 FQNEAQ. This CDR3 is CASSRNRGLENIQYF. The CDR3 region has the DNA TGTGCCAGCAGCCGAAACCGGGGACTAGAAAACATTCAGTACTTC.